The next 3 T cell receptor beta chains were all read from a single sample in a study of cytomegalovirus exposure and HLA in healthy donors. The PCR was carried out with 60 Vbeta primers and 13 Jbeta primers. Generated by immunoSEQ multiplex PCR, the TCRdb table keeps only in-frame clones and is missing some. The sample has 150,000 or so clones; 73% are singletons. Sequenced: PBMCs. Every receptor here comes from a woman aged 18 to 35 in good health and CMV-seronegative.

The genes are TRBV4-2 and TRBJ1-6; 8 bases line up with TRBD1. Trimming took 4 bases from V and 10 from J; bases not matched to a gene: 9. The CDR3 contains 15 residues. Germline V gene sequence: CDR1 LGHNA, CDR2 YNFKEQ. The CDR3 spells CASSPEDRASSPLHF. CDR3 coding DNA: TGTGCCAGCAGCCCCGAGGACAGGGCGTCGTCACCCCTCCACTTT.

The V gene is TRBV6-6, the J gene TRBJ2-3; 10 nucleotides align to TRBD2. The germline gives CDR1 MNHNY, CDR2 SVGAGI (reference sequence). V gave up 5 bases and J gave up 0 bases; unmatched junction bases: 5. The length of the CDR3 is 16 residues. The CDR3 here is CASSRGLARSTDTQYF. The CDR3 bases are TGTGCCAGCAGTCGGGGACTAGCGCGAAGCACAGATACGCAGTATTTT.

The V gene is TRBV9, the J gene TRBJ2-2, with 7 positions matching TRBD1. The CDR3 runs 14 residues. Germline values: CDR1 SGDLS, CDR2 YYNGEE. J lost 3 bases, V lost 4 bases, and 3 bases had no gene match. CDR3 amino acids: CASSRTGDTGELFF. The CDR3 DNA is TGTGCCAGCAGCCGAACAGGGGACACCGGGGAGCTGTTTTTT.